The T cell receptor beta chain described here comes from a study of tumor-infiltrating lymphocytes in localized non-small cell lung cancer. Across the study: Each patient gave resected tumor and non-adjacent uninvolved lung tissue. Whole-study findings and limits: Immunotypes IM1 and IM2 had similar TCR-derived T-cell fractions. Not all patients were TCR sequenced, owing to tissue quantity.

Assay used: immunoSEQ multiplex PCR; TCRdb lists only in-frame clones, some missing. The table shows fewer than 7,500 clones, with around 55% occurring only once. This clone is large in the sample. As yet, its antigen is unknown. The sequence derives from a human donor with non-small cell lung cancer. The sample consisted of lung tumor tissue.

Written as DNA, the CDR3 is TGCAGCGTTGACAACAGGGTAAGAGATGGCTACACCTTC. Its protein product is CSVDNRVRDGYTF. The gene calls are TRBV29-1 and TRBJ1-2; a weak D match, TRBD1 (6 bases). From germline, CDR1 is SQVTM and CDR2 ANQGSEA. The ends were cut back, 3 bases at V and 6 bases at J, with 14 bases in the middle. This CDR3 spans 13 amino acids.